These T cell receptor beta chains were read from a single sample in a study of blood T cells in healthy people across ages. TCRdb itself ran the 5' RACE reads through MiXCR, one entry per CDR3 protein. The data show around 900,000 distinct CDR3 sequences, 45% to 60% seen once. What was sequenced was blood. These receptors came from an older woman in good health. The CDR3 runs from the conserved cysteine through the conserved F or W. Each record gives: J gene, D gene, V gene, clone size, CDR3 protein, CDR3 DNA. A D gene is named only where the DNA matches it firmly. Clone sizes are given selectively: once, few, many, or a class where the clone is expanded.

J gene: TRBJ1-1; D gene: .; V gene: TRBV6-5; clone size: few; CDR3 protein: CASRRGTVGNTEAFF; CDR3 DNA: TGTGCCAGCAGACGGGGGACGGTCGGGAACACTGAAGCTTTCTTT
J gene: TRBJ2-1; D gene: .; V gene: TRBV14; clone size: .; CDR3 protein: CASSQQDRNEQFF; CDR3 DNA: TGTGCCAGCAGCCAACAGGACCGAAATGAGCAGTTCTTC
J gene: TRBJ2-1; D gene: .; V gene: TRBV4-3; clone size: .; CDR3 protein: CASSQVGGRALSHEQFF; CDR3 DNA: TGCGCCAGCAGCCAAGTGGGGGGGCGCGCGCTCTCCCATGAGCAGTTCTTC
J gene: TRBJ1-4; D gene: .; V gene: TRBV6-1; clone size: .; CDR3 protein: CAITQRGQEKLFF; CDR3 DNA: TGTGCCATAACCCAACGAGGACAAGAAAAACTGTTTTTT
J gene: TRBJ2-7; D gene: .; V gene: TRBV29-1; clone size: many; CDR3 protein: CSVVGPGELYEQYF; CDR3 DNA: TGCAGCGTTGTAGGCCCGGGAGAACTCTACGAGCAGTACTTC
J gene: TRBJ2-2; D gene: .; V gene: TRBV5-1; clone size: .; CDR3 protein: CASSLNPDRGELFF; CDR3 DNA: TGCGCCAGCAGCTTGAACCCAGATCGGGGGGAGCTGTTTTTT
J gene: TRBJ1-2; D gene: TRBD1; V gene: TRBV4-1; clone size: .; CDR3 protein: CASSQTGAGFYGYTF; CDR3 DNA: TGCGCCAGCAGCCAAACAGGGGCTGGTTTCTATGGCTACACCTTC
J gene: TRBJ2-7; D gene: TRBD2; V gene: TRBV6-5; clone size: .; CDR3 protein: CASSGGTRGSYEQYF; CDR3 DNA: TGTGCCAGCAGTGGCGGGACTAGGGGCTCCTACGAGCAGTACTTC
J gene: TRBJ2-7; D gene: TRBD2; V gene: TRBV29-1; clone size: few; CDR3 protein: CSVAGMLGGSFYEQYF; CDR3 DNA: TGCAGCGTTGCTGGGATGCTAGGCGGGAGTTTCTACGAGCAGTACTTC
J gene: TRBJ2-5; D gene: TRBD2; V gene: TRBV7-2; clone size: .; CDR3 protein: CASSSGQGGAQETQYF; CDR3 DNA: TGTGCCAGCAGCTCTGGGCAGGGAGGGGCCCAAGAGACCCAGTACTTC
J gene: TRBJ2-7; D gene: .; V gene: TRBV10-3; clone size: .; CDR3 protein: CAIRRDGTYEQYF; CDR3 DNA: TGTGCCATCAGGAGGGACGGCACCTACGAGCAGTACTTC
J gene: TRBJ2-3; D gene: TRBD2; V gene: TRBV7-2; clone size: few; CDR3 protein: CASRKRASGYTLTDTQYF; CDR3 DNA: TGTGCCAGCAGAAAAAGGGCTAGCGGGTACACCCTCACAGATACGCAGTATTTT
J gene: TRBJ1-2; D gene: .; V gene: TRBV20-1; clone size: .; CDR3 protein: CSAKAANYGYTF; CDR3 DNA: TGCAGTGCTAAGGCGGCTAACTATGGCTACACCTTC
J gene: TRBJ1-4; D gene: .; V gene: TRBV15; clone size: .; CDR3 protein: CATRREGVSEKLFF; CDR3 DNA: TGTGCCACCAGGCGTGAAGGGGTTAGTGAAAAACTGTTTTTT
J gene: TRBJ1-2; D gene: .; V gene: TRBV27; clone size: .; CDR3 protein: CASSVGGADGYTF; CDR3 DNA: TGTGCCAGCAGTGTAGGGGGGGCCGATGGCTACACCTTC
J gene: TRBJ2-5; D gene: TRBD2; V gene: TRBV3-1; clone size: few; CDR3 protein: CASSQDRSGIPQETQYF; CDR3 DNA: TGTGCCAGCAGCCAAGATCGGAGCGGGATACCACAAGAGACCCAGTACTTC
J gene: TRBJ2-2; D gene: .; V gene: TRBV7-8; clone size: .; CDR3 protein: CASSLTRGAAGELFF; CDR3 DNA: TGTGCCAGCAGCTTAACCAGGGGCGCGGCCGGGGAGCTGTTTTTT
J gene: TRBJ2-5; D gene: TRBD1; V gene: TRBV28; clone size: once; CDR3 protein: CASSPQGLHAVQYF; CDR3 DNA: TGTGCCAGCAGCCCACAGGGGCTCCACGCGGTCCAGTACTTC
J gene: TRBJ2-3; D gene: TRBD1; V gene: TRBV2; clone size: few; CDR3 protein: CAIQEDRGTDTQYF; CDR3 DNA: TGTGCCATCCAAGAAGACAGGGGCACAGATACGCAGTATTTT
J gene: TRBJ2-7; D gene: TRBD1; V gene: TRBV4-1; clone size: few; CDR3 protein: CASSQVPDRASYEQYF; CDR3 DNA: TGCGCCAGCAGCCAAGTCCCGGACAGGGCTTCCTACGAGCAGTACTTC
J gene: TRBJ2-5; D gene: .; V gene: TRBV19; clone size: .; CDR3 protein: CASSSFQGTQYF; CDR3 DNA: TGTGCCAGTAGTTCCTTCCAAGGGACCCAGTACTTC
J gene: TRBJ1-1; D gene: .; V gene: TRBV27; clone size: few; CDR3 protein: CASSFRLGGEAFF; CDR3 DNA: TGTGCCAGCAGTTTTAGGCTAGGCGGAGAAGCTTTCTTT
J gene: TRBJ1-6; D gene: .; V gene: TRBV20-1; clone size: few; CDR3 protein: CSARERGTRTPLHF; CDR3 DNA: TGCAGTGCTAGAGAAAGAGGAACAAGAACACCCCTCCACTTT
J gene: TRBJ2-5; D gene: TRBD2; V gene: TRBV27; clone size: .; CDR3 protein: CASSPLNFAGVPETQYF; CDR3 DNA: TGTGCCAGCAGTCCGCTAAATTTCGCGGGAGTTCCAGAGACCCAGTACTTC
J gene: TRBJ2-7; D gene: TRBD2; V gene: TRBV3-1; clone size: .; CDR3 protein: CASSQVSGGAFEQYF; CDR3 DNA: TGTGCCAGCAGCCAGGTTAGCGGGGGGGCCTTCGAGCAGTACTTC
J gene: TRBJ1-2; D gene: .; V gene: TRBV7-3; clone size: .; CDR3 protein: CASSQRTGYRYTF; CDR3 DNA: TGTGCCAGCAGCCAGCGGACCGGCTATCGCTACACCTTC
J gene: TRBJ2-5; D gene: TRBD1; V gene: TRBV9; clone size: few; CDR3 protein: CASSETGGYQETQYF; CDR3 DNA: TGTGCCAGCAGCGAGACAGGGGGGTACCAAGAGACCCAGTACTTC
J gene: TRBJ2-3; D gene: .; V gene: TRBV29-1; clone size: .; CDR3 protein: CSLRELTSTDTQYF; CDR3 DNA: TGCAGCCTCCGAGAGTTGACTAGCACAGATACGCAGTATTTT
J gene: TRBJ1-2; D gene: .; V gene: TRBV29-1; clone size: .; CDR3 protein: CSGKRSDVYGYTF; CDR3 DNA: TGCAGCGGGAAGCGGAGTGATGTCTATGGCTACACCTTC
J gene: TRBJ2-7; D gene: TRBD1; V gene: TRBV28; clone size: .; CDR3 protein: CASSLHRQGVKNEQYF; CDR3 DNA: TGTGCCAGCAGTCTCCACCGACAGGGCGTAAAAAACGAGCAGTACTTC
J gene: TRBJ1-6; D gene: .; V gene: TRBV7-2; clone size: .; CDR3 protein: CASSSVLNSPLHF; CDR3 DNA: TGTGCCAGCAGCTCTGTATTAAATTCACCCCTCCACTTT